The source of this T cell receptor beta chain is a study of blood T cells in healthy people across ages (dated by TCRdb to the mid-2010s). Background for the entire study: Template switching captured roughly one uniquely barcoded TCR beta cDNA molecule per two T cells in model experiments. Using deep sequencing normalized with unique cDNA molecular identifiers, the study measured how TCR beta repertoire diversity changes with age. The study analyzed two additional independent replicas of 1 million unique cDNA reads from the same blood draw for two donors, one aged 18 to 30 and one aged 80 or older. To avoid experimental bias, donors of different ages were randomly spread across the sequencing lanes. Donors were grouped into four age groups: young (average approximately 16 years), middle-aged (less than 40), aged (around 60) and long-lived (approximately 75).

Taken from cysteine to phenylalanine, the CDR3 has 16 residues. The CDR3 DNA has 48 bases and is translated from base 1. CDR1 is given as SEHNR and CDR2 as FQNEAQ, both from the germline V gene (reference sequence). Trimming costs V 6 bases and J 0 bases, and their ends lie 18 bases apart. Donors were 39 systemically healthy Caucasian individuals from Russia aged roughly 6 to 95 years. Ten milliliters of peripheral blood were collected from each donor into EDTA-treated Vacutainer tubes. Ficoll-Paque density-gradient centrifugation was used to isolate PBMCs, with at least 6 million obtained per sample. Trizol reagent was used to extract total RNA from the PBMCs, yielding at least 5.5 micrograms per sample. For every donor, an aliquot of PBMCs went through flow cytometry to measure the percentages of naive CD45RAhigh/CD27high T cells. Turning to this clonotype: The antigen it recognizes is unknown. It has no much larger one-base neighbor in the sample; base qualities were not kept.

What the authors observed across the whole study: The percentage of naive T cells measured by flow cytometry correlated strongly with observed TCR beta diversity. Compared with the aged group, more naive CD4+ T cells, fewer expanded clones and increased TCR diversity were shown by the long-lived group, suggesting age selection. Donor CMV infection status was unknown, potentially confounding age-related changes in expanded clonotypes. Since profiling was done on bulk unsorted PBMCs, naive and antigen-experienced compartments could not be conclusively compared. Observed TCR beta diversity per million T cells fell roughly linearly with age, and a significant reduction was already apparent by age about 38. Estimates of total diversity based on one million sequenced T cells were considered lower bounds and underestimates.

Library preparation used 5' RACE. TCRdb lists the instrument as Illumina HiSeq 2500. A second PCR of about 7 to 12 cycles was performed with a sample-barcoded 5' primer and a J-beta primer mix. A unique molecular identifier was introduced onto each TCR beta cDNA molecule by a template-switch 5' adaptor carrying 12 random nucleotides. At least 2.5 million CDR3-containing paired-end reads were obtained from each sample. First-strand cDNA was synthesized from all RNA with the Mint cDNA synthesis kit, primed by a TRBC-specific oligonucleotide. Following uracil-DNA glycosylase treatment, a first 18-cycle PCR with universal primers M1SS and BC2_uni_R was performed on all cDNA. The published analysis was carried out like this. Each sample was normalized by randomly selecting 1 million high-quality reads, each carrying a distinct molecular identifier. Instead of being binned into consensus sequences, reads that shared molecular identifiers were thrown out. CDR3 identification, clonotype clustering and error correction used MiTCR with a Q25 quality threshold and the strictest error-elimination algorithm. A nonparametric unseen species model with Euler transformation was used to estimate a lower bound on total TCR beta diversity. TCRdb trimmed the raw reads at Q25, called clones with MiXCR and kept productive beta chains. Identical CDR3 protein sequences are pooled into one entry, listed with their most common genes and DNA. TCRdb, not the authors, supplied the V and J calls. Across this sample there are about 770,000 distinct CDR3 sequences, with approximately 48% seen only once. The leading ten clones occupy about 21% of the sample.

The specimen sequenced was blood. This chain is built from TRBV7-9 and TRBJ2-7, and possibly TRBD1, on 6 matching bases. The TCR comes from a man aged 60 to 69 in good health. The CDR3 protein: CASRPDGGFSSYEQYF. The DNA sequence reads TGTGCCAGCAGACCTGATGGGGGCTTTAGCTCCTACGAGCAGTACTTC.